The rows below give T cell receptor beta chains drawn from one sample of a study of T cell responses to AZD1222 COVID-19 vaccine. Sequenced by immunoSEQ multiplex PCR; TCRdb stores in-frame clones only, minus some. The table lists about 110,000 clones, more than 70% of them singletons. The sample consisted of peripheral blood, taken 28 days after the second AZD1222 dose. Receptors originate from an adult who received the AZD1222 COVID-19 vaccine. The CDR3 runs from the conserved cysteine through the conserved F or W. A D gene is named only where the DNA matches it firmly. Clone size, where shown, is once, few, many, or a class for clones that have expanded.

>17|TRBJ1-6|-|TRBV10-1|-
TGCGCCAGCAGTGAGGAGGGGCCGGGACGGAGGGGCTCACCCCTCCACTTT
CASSEEGPGRRGSPLHF
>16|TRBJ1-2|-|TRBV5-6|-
TGTGCCAGCAGCTTGGGTACAGGCCCCGGTGGCTATGGCTACACCTTC
CASSLGTGPGGYGYTF
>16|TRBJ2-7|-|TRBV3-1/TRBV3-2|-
TGTGCCAGCAGCCATCGGCCAAACTCCCCAGGCTACGAGCAGTACTTC
CASSHRPNSPGYEQYF
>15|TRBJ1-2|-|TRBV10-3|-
TGTGCCATCAGTGATACGGGGGGCACTAACTATGGCTACACCTTC
CAISDTGGTNYGYTF
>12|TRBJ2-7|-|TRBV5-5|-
TGTGCCAGCAGCTCACTAGCCACCGAGCAGTACTTC
CASSSLATEQYF
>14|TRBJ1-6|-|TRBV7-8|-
TGTGCCAGCAGCTTATACCTTTATGATTCACCCCTCCACTTT
CASSLYLYDSPLHF
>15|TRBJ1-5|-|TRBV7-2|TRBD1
TGTGCCAGCAGCTCACGCGGGACAGGGGAACAGCCCCAGCATTTT
CASSSRGTGEQPQHF
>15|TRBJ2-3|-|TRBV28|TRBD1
TGTGCCAGCAGTATCAGGGGGCAGGTCACAGATACGCAGTATTTT
CASSIRGQVTDTQYF
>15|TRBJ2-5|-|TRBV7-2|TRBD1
TGTGCCAGCAGCTTAGCGGGGACAGTCCAAGAGACCCAGTACTTC
CASSLAGTVQETQYF
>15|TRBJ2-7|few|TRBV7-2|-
TGTGCCAGCAGCTTAGCCGAAGGGGGACCCTACGAGCAGTACTTC
CASSLAEGGPYEQYF
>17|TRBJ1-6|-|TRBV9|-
TGTGCCAGCAGCGTGGGTCCCGGGGGACTGGATAATTCACCCCTCCACTTT
CASSVGPGGLDNSPLHF
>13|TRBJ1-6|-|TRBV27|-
TGTGCCAGCAGTTTATGGGCCTCGGCACCCCTCCACTTT
CASSLWASAPLHF
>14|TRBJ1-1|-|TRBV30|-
TGTGCCTGGAGTCCCGGACCCTGGGACACTGAAGCTTTCTTT
CAWSPGPWDTEAFF
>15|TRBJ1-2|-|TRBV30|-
TGTGCCTGGAGTGTACCTGGCTTAGCTAACTATGGCTACACCTTC
CAWSVPGLANYGYTF
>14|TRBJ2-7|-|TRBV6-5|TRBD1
TGTGCCAGCCGATTTCCGGGACAGGGTCACGAGCAGTACTTC
CASRFPGQGHEQYF
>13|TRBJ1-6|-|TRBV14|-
TGTGCCAGCAGCCAAATTCGGGGGTCACCCCTCCACTTT
CASSQIRGSPLHF
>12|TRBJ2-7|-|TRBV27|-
TGTGCCAGCAGTTTCCTGGGGTACGAGCAGTACTTC
CASSFLGYEQYF
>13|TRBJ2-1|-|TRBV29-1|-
TGCAGCGTTGCTGGGGGCAACGGCAATGAGCAGTTCTTC
CSVAGGNGNEQFF
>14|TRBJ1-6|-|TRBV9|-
TGTGCCAGCAGCCCCGTCGGGGGAAATTCACCCCTCCACTTT
CASSPVGGNSPLHF
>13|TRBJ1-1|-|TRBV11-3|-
TGTGCCAGCAGCATGGGGGTGACCACTGAAGCTTTCTTT
CASSMGVTTEAFF
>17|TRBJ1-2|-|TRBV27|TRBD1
TGTGCCAGCAGTACAGGGACAGCACAGGGGGCACGGTATGGCTACACCTTC
CASSTGTAQGARYGYTF
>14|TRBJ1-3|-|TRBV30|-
TGTGCCTGGAGTGTTGGGCTCTCTGGAAACACCATATATTTT
CAWSVGLSGNTIYF
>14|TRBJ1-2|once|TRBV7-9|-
TGTGCCAGCAGCCCACTGGACCTATACTATGGCTACACCTTC
CASSPLDLYYGYTF
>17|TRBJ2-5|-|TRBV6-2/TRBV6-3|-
TGTGCCAGCAGTACGATTAATGTGGGGCAGGGTGGAGAGACCCAGTACTTC
CASSTINVGQGGETQYF
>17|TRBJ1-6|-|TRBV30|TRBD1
TGTGCCTGGAGTGCCGGGACAGGGGGTCTAACGGTTTCGCCCCTCCACTTT
CAWSAGTGGLTVSPLHF
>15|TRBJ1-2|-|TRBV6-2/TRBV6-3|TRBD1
TGTGCCAGCAGTTACTTGGGGACAGGGAACTATGGCTACACCTTC
CASSYLGTGNYGYTF
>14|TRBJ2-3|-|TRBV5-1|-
TGCGCCAGCAGCCCCCAGGGCGGCACAGATACGCAGTATTTT
CASSPQGGTDTQYF
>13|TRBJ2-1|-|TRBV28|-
TGTGCCAGCCGAACCCTAAGGAGTCCTGAGCAGTTCTTC
CASRTLRSPEQFF
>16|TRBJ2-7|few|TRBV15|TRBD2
TGTGCCACCAGCAGAGATATGACTAGCGGGGGTTACGAGCAGTACTTC
CATSRDMTSGGYEQYF
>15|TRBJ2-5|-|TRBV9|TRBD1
TGTGCCAGCAGCGTTCTTTCAGGGGGCCTAGAGACCCAGTACTTC
CASSVLSGGLETQYF
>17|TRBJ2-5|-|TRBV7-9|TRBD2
TGTGCCAGCACCGACGGGCTCGCTAGCGGGAGGTGGGAGACCCAGTACTTC
CASTDGLASGRWETQYF
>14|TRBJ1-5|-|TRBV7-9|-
TGTGCCAGCAGCTTCTCGACAGTAGGTCAGCCCCAGCATTTT
CASSFSTVGQPQHF
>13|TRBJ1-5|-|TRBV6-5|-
TGTGCCAGCGTGACTTTTAGCAATCAGCCCCAGCATTTT
CASVTFSNQPQHF
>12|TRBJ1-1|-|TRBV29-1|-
TGCAGCGTTGCATTATGGAACACTGAAGCTTTCTTT
CSVALWNTEAFF
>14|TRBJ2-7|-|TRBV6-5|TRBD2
TGTGCCAGCAGTCTAGCGGGGGGCAACTACGAGCAGTACTTC
CASSLAGGNYEQYF
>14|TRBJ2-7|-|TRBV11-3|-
TGTGCCAGCAGCCCGCGGGGAATAACCTACGAGCAGTACTTC
CASSPRGITYEQYF
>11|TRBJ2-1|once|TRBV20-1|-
TGCAGTGCTAGAGTCGGCAATGAGCAGTTCTTC
CSARVGNEQFF
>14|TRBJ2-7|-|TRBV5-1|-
TGCGCCAGCAGCTCTGGAGTGGGCGCGTACGAGCAGTACTTC
CASSSGVGAYEQYF
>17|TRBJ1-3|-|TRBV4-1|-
TGCGCCAGCAGCCAAGCGGGGGATCCTTACTCTGGAAACACCATATATTTT
CASSQAGDPYSGNTIYF
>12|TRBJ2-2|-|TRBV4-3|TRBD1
TGCGCCAGTGGACAGGGCTCGGGGGAGCTGTTTTTT
CASGQGSGELFF
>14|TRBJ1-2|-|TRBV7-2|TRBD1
TGTGCCAGCAGCTTAGGGGACAGAGCTTATGGCTACACCTTC
CASSLGDRAYGYTF
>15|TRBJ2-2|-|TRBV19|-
TGTGCCAGTAGTATGGACATAGGGAGGCACGGGGAGCTGTTTTTT
CASSMDIGRHGELFF
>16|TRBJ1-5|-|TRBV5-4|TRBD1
TGTGCCAGCAGCCCAGAACCCGGGACAGGGGGCAGGGAAGTAGATTTT
CASSPEPGTGGREVDF
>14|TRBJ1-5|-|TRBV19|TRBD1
TGTGCCAGTAGGGCAGGGGGGTTCAGTCAGCCCCAGCATTTT
CASRAGGFSQPQHF
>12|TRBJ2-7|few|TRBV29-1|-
TGCAGCGTTGAGGTCAGGGCAAACGAGCAGTACTTC
CSVEVRANEQYF
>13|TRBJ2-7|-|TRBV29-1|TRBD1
TGCAGCGTTGGCGGACAGGGGACGTACGAGCAGTACTTC
CSVGGQGTYEQYF
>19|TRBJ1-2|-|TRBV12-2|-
TGTGCAAGTCGCTATACGGAGTGGACGACTGTTAGTAAAGTTTATGGCTACACCTTC
CASRYTEWTTVSKVYGYTF
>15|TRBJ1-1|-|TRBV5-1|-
TGCGCCAGCAGCACTGGACAGACCGGGAATTCTGAAGCTTTCTTT
CASSTGQTGNSEAFF